A selection of T cell receptor beta chains follows, all from one sample in a study of shared clonotypes between healthy human individuals. Using immunoSEQ multiplex PCR, the repertoire was profiled, and TCRdb retains in-frame clones only, with some absent. The data show 2 million to 3 million clones, 80% to 95% seen once. The sequenced sample consisted of naive CD4+ T cells from PBMCs. Every receptor here comes from a man between 18 and 29 years old in good health. Some clones in this sample may be carry-over from other donors' samples. CDR3s include the opening cysteine and the closing phenylalanine or tryptophan. D genes are given only for firm matches.

>NA|TRBJ2-2|TRBV5-1
TGCGCCAGCAGCTTGCTTCGCACCGGGGAGCTGTTTTTT
CASSLLRTGELFF
>NA|TRBJ2-1|TRBV2
TGTGCCAGCATGATGGACAATGAGCAGTTCTTC
CASMMDNEQFF
>NA|TRBJ2-2|TRBV6-5
TGTGCCAGCAGTCCCCCGGGCGTTCAGTCCGGGGAGCTGTTTTTT
CASSPPGVQSGELFF
>TRBD1|TRBJ2-5|TRBV19
TGTGCCAGTACCAGGCAGGGGGCTGAAGAGACCCAGTACTTC
CASTRQGAEETQYF
>NA|TRBJ1-3|TRBV19
TGTGCCAGTAGTCCCATAGTTCTCTCTGGAAACACCATATATTTT
CASSPIVLSGNTIYF
>NA|TRBJ2-2|TRBV30
TGTGCCTGGAGGGAACGGAGCGGGGAGCTGTTTTTT
CAWRERSGELFF
>NA|TRBJ1-5|TRBV6-1
TGTGCCAGCAGTGTACGGGGTAGCAATCAGCCCCAGCATTTT
CASSVRGSNQPQHF
>NA|TRBJ2-7|TRBV7-2
TGTGCCAGCAGCCCCCAACAATTCGAAGAGCAGTACTTC
CASSPQQFEEQYF
>TRBD1|TRBJ1-2|TRBV10-3
TGTGCCATCAGTGACTCCGGGACAGGGAGAAACTATGGCTACACCTTC
CAISDSGTGRNYGYTF
>NA|TRBJ2-7|TRBV5-1
TGCGCCAGCAGCTTGCTGGCGACAGCAGCCTACGAGCAGTACTTC
CASSLLATAAYEQYF
>TRBD1|TRBJ2-1|TRBV25-1
TGTGCCAGCAGTTTAGCAGGGGGTAATGAGCAGTTCTTC
CASSLAGGNEQFF
>TRBD2|TRBJ2-5|TRBV7-2
TGTGCCAGCAGCTTTGGACTAGCGGGAGGTCAAGAGACCCAGTACTTC
CASSFGLAGGQETQYF